The T cell receptor (beta chain) under discussion was sequenced for a study of monozygotic twins with inflammatory bowel disease. Findings of the study overall: Other individuals had fewer clonotypes in common with IBD patients than with healthy twins, especially with disease activity.

Turning to this clonotype: No antigen is known for it.

Skipping T cell sorting, the study isolated total RNA directly from whole blood. TCRdb reworked the 5' RACE reads into one entry per CDR3 protein, no DNA. Here the sample table reports 190,000 or so distinct CDR3 sequences. Sequencing was carried out using blood. The sequence came from a human donor with ulcerative colitis or Crohn's disease, or a healthy co-twin of an affected twin (not recorded which).

CDR3: CASSLDNRMNTEAFF. The chain couples TRBV5-6 to TRBJ1-1. Germline V gene data show CDR1 as SGHDT and CDR2 as YYEEEE. This CDR3 region has 15 residues.